This T cell receptor (beta chain) was sequenced in a study of blood T cell repertoires in COVID-19. Study-level information: COVID-19 samples collected from the United States, Italy and Spain covered acute and convalescent phases. The analysed material was cDNA or gDNA that came from T cells, B-cell-depleted T cells, or PBMCs.

The length of the CDR3 is 11 residues. CDR1 is WNHNN and CDR2 is SYGVQD in the germline V gene (reference sequence). Trimming removed 5 bases from V and 7 bases from J, with 5 bases in between. In the original analysis: Amplification from reference gene primers served as the basis for estimated nucleated cell counts. Only in-frame clones appear in the TCRdb table, and some are missing; sequencing was by immunoSEQ multiplex PCR. V, J and clone size are taken as reported in that table, and D and trimming were inferred from the DNA itself. The sample records approximately 240,000 clones, approximately 86% being singletons.

The chain combines TRBV10-1 with TRBJ1-4, with D unresolved. The receptor was derived from a human donor in a cohort sampled during active COVID-19. Sequenced input: peripheral blood. The CDR3 bases are TGCGCCAGCAGTCGCGGTGAAAAACTGTTTTTT. Amino acid sequence: CASSRGEKLFF.